These 27 T cell receptor beta chains share one sample of origin, sequenced in a study of T cell responses to AZD1222 COVID-19 vaccine. The protocol was immunoSEQ multiplex PCR, while the TCRdb copy is restricted to in-frame clones and leaves out a portion. The sample shows 110,000 to 150,000 clones, 80% to 90% of them seen only once. The input for sequencing was peripheral blood, taken on day 0 of AZD1222 vaccination. The source of these receptors is an adult in good health.

V is TRBV27 and J is TRBJ2-4; D unclear. The germline CDR1 and CDR2 sequences are MNHEY and SMNVEV (reference sequence). CDR3 length: 13 amino acids. V shed 2 bases and J shed 1 base, with 3 bases lying between them. This chain's CDR3 is CASSLAAKNIQYF. CDR3 DNA: TGTGCCAGCAGTTTAGCGGCCAAAAACATTCAGTACTTC.

V is TRBV30 and J is TRBJ1-1; no clear D gene. This CDR3 comprises 15 residues. Trimming took off 2 bases at V and 2 bases at J, with 15 bases between the two ends. CDR1 and CDR2 from the germline V gene are GTSNPN and SVGIG (reference sequence). The CDR3 region is CAWSFIGRGNTEAFF. CDR3 sequence (DNA): TGTGCCTGGAGTTTTATAGGGCGGGGTAACACTGAAGCTTTCTTT.

In this sample, this clone turned up a few times. The chain combines TRBV27 with TRBJ2-5, with 7 nucleotides matching TRBD2. V was pared by 2 bases and J by 5 bases, with 8 bases of the junction left unmatched. Germline assignment: CDR1 MNHEY and CDR2 SMNVEV (reference sequence). The CDR3 extends over 15 amino acids. CDR3 bases: TGTGCCAGCAGTTTAACTGGACTAGGCCACGAGACCCAGTACTTC. This translates into CASSLTGLGHETQYF.

This chain joins TRBV25-1 and TRBJ1-6, with a weak D call TRBD1 (5 bases). In germline, CDR1 is MGHDK, CDR2 SYGVNS. This CDR3 spans 12 amino acids. Trimming took 6 bases from V and 11 from J, leaving 11 bases between them. DNA of the CDR3: TGTGCCAGCAGAGGGGATCCACCACCCCTCCACTTT. The encoded protein is CASRGDPPPLHF.

This sequence joins TRBV10-1 and TRBJ2-7; TRBD1 aligns across 9 bases. The germline CDR1 and CDR2 sequences are WNHNN and SYGVQD (reference sequence). This CDR3 comprises 13 residues. With V trimmed by 10 bases and J by 0 bases, 4 bases remained unmatched. The CDR3 is CANPTGGSYEQYF. The CDR3 region has the DNA TGCGCCAACCCGACAGGGGGCTCCTACGAGCAGTACTTC.

CDR3 loop: CASSLRTALEAFF. The CDR3 DNA follows: TGTGCCAGTAGTTTGCGGACAGCTTTGGAAGCTTTCTTT. J is TRBJ1-1 and V is TRBV19; TRBD1 is a possible D gene (6 bases). Trimming removed 5 bases at V and 8 bases at J, with 15 bases between. Per the germline V gene, CDR1 is LNHDA and CDR2 is SQIVND (reference sequence). The CDR3 extends over 13 amino acids.

This chain connects TRBV12-5 to TRBJ2-2, with a weak D call TRBD1 (6 bases). CDR3 length: 14 amino acids. Trimming cost V 6 bases and J 6 bases, with 14 bases left between them. The germline V gene encodes CDR1 LGHNT and CDR2 FRNRAP. The CDR3 sequence is CASGPDSEAGELFF. For the CDR3, the DNA is TGTGCTAGTGGACCGGACAGTGAGGCCGGGGAGCTGTTTTTT.

The chain couples TRBV24-1 to TRBJ1-2; D uncertain. The germline CDR1 and CDR2 sequences are KGHDR and SFDVKD. The CDR3 length is 13 residues. Trimming left V 8 bases short and J 1 base short, with 10 bases between. The DNA for the CDR3 is TGTGCCACCAAGCAAGCTAATAACTATGGCTACACCTTC. This codes for CATKQANNYGYTF.

V usage is TRBV5-1 and J usage is TRBJ2-7, with 7 bases identical to TRBD1. The CDR3 runs to 14 residues. Germline V gene data show CDR1 as SGHRS and CDR2 as YFSETQ. V lost 4 bases to trimming and J lost 6 bases; unmatched junction nucleotides: 10. The CDR3 sequence: CASSRPTGAGEQYF. Here the CDR3 DNA reads TGCGCCAGCAGCAGACCAACAGGGGCGGGCGAGCAGTACTTC.

V and J are TRBV6-5 and TRBJ1-4; possible D gene TRBD1, 5 bases. Between the trimmed V and J ends, which lost 0 bases and 8 bases, there was a span of 13 bases. This CDR3 has 15 amino acids. The germline gives CDR1 MNHEY, CDR2 SVGAGI. The CDR3 bases are TGTGCCAGCAGTTACTCTTCGGGGGTGGGCGAAAAACTGTTTTTT. As protein: CASSYSSGVGEKLFF.

The chain couples TRBV4-2 to TRBJ2-1; D perhaps matches TRBD2 (5 bases). The V gene lost 1 base and the J gene lost 0 bases, with 10 bases spanning the gap. Germline V CDR1 and CDR2: LGHNA, YNFKEQ. This CDR3 is 16 amino acids long. CDR3 sequence reads: CASSQASSSSYNEQFF. CDR3 sequence (DNA): TGTGCCAGCAGCCAAGCTAGCTCTAGCTCCTACAATGAGCAGTTCTTC.

The V and J genes are TRBV27 and TRBJ2-7, with TRBD1 identical over 11 bases. From germline, CDR1 is MNHEY and CDR2 SMNVEV (reference sequence). J gave up 2 bases and V 0 bases, and 3 bases lay outside the gene matches. This CDR3 comprises 16 residues. The CDR3, as DNA: TGTGCCAGCAGTTTATCGGGACAGGGGGTGACCTACGAGCAGTACTTC. Encoded protein: CASSLSGQGVTYEQYF.

V is TRBV5-6 and J is TRBJ1-6; D uncertain. The germline V gene encodes CDR1 SGHDT and CDR2 YYEEEE. The V end lost 0 bases, the J end lost 10 bases, and 5 bases lay between the germline ends. The CDR3 contains 12 residues. CDR3: CASSLGFSPLHF. DNA of the CDR3: TGTGCCAGCAGCTTGGGGTTCTCACCCCTCCACTTT.

The genes are TRBV20-1 and TRBJ2-7, with a tentative D call TRBD1 (5 bases). Germline lookup yields CDR1 DFQATT and CDR2 SNEGSKA (reference sequence). There are 13 residues in the CDR3. Trimming removed 3 bases from V and 5 bases from J, with 14 bases in between. The CDR3 DNA follows: TGCAGTGCTAGTTCCCAGGGTTGGAACGAGCAGTACTTC. Translated: CSASSQGWNEQYF.

The J gene is TRBJ2-1, the V gene TRBV18, with 7 bases matching TRBD1. V trimming: 5 bases; J trimming: 2 bases; junction bases outside the gene matches: 6. There are 15 residues in the CDR3. Germline CDR1 reads KGHSH; CDR2 reads LQKENI. CDR3 sequence: CASSFLTGTYNEQFF. Written as DNA, the CDR3 is TGTGCCAGCTCATTCTTGACAGGGACCTACAATGAGCAGTTCTTC.

The chain has TRBV11-2 and TRBJ2-7; D is possibly TRBD2 (5 bases). The germline gives CDR1 SGHAT, CDR2 FQNNGV. V was pared by 1 base and J by 2 bases, with 9 bases between. CDR3 length: 14 amino acids. CDR3 protein: CASSLGGRAYEQYF. CDR3 nucleotides: TGTGCCAGCAGCTTAGGTGGGAGAGCCTACGAGCAGTACTTC.

This chain joins TRBV7-3 and TRBJ1-5; D remains ambiguous. Germline V lookup: CDR1 SGHTA, CDR2 FQGTGA. The CDR3 has 18 amino acids. V gave up 1 base and J gave up 4 bases, with 20 bases separating them. Here the CDR3 reads CASSLNCLPGSFNQPQHF. In DNA form, the CDR3 reads TGTGCCAGCAGCTTAAACTGTCTTCCGGGGTCCTTTAATCAGCCCCAGCATTTT.

The chain uses TRBV2 and TRBJ2-7, with TRBD2 matching over 11 bases. J gave up 0 bases and V 3 bases, and 10 bases lay outside the gene matches. CDR3 length: 18 amino acids. Germline values: CDR1 SNHLY, CDR2 FYNNEI. For the CDR3, the DNA is TGTGCCAGCAGTGATCCAGGGCTAGCGGGAGGTTCCTCCTACGAGCAGTACTTC. Translated: CASSDPGLAGGSSYEQYF.

The chain carries TRBV7-9 and TRBJ1-2; 8 bases line up with TRBD1. V was clipped by 2 bases and J by 8 bases; unmatched bases: 7. Germline-derived CDR1 and CDR2 are SEHNR and FQNEAQ (reference sequence). This CDR3 region has 14 residues. The CDR3 DNA reads as TGTGCCAGCAGCTTACAGGGGGCGCATGGAGGCTACACCTTC. Protein: CASSLQGAHGGYTF.

This chain connects TRBV19 to TRBJ1-6, with a tentative D call TRBD1 (5 bases). V lost 3 bases and J lost 3, with 6 bases in between. Germline lookup yields CDR1 LNHDA and CDR2 SQIVND (reference sequence). The CDR3 extends over 14 amino acids. The chain's CDR3 is CASSMGGYNSPLHF. CDR3 DNA: TGTGCCAGTAGTATGGGGGGCTATAATTCACCCCTCCACTTT.

Notes on this clone: The germline gene is not matched at one end of the junction; a read error may be the cause. The chain is built from TRBV19 and TRBJ1-4; D not certain. Germline V gives CDR1 LNHDA, CDR2 SQIVND (reference sequence). This CDR3 has 11 amino acids. This CDR3 is CASRTYEKLFF. The CDR3 DNA is TGTGCCAGTAGAACTTATGAAAAACTGTTTTTT.

The genes are TRBV15 and TRBJ2-7; 8 bases match TRBD1. Germline-derived CDR1 and CDR2 are LNHNV and YYDKDF (reference sequence). Germline trimming cut 1 base from V and 4 bases from J; bases unmatched to any gene: 9. CDR3 length: 16 residues. This CDR3 reads CATSRAGQGLSYEQYF. CDR3 DNA sequence: TGTGCCACCAGCAGAGCCGGACAGGGATTGTCGTACGAGCAGTACTTC.

The V and J genes are TRBV3-1 (or the pseudogene TRBV3-2) and TRBJ1-2; D might be TRBD1 (5 bases). V was cut by 2 bases and J by 2 bases, with 12 bases left in between. Germline V gene data show CDR1 as LGHDT and CDR2 as YNNKEL (reference sequence). This CDR3 region has 15 residues. CDR3 loop: CASSQLGRQNYGYTF. CDR3 in DNA: TGTGCCAGCAGCCAATTGGGTAGACAGAACTATGGCTACACCTTC.

The rearrangement joins TRBV19 to TRBJ2-5; 8 nucleotides match TRBD2. CDR1 LNHDA and CDR2 SQIVND come from the germline V gene (reference sequence). CDR3 length equals 14 residues. V trimming: 4 bases; J trimming: 5 bases; junction bases outside the gene matches: 6. The CDR3 is CASSTSGLGETQYF. The CDR3 bases are TGTGCCAGTAGTACCTCGGGACTAGGGGAGACCCAGTACTTC.

Turning to this clone: Within the sample, other DNA sequences also encode this same CDR3. V usage is TRBV12-3 or TRBV12-4 and J usage is TRBJ1-1; no definite D call. Trimming left V 5 bases short and J 2 bases short, with 3 bases between. The CDR3 extends over 11 amino acids. The CDR3 region has the DNA TGTGCCAGCAGTCAAAACACTGAAGCTTTCTTT. Translated, it gives CASSQNTEAFF.

The chain employs TRBV28 and TRBJ2-5; TRBD2 aligns across 9 bases. V shed 7 bases and J 5 bases; nucleotides not matched to a gene: 14. Germline values: CDR1 MDHEN, CDR2 SYDVKM. The CDR3 length is 16 residues. The CDR3 reads CASINAAGGSLETQYF. The CDR3 coding sequence is TGTGCCAGCATCAATGCGGCGGGAGGGTCTCTTGAGACCCAGTACTTC.

J is TRBJ1-6 and V is TRBV10-1, with D possibly TRBD1 on 5 matching bases. Germline values: CDR1 WNHNN, CDR2 SYGVQD (reference sequence). This CDR3 has 15 amino acids. Trimming left V 0 bases short and J 7 bases short, with 10 bases between. The DNA for the CDR3 is TGCGCCAGCAGTGAGTCGGTGGGGGGGAATTCACCCCTCCACTTT. It translates to CASSESVGGNSPLHF.